Sequencing of this T cell receptor (beta chain) was carried out in a study of cytomegalovirus exposure and HLA in healthy donors (dated 2017 in TCRdb). Notes on the research overall: According to an earlier analysis of around 600 of the donors, about 170 million T cells yielded over 100 million unique TCR beta sequences and approximately 300 Gb of sequence data. The number of typed donors differed by locus: roughly 629-630 for A, B, C, DRB1 and DQB1; 522 for DQA1; 606 for DPA1; and approximately 450 for DPB1. An earlier analysis of 500 to 650 of the donors applied high-throughput TCR beta sequencing to assess whether each TCR beta V gene segment acted as functional or pseudogenic. An early release covering more than 500 HLA-typed donors comprised about 290 gigabases of sequencing data and tens of millions of unique TCR sequences. Every repertoire in the discovery cohort had been generated on one and the same sequencing platform. Both class I and class II loci were covered by HLA typing, at four-digit resolution. Of the 350 to 450 genotyped donors, 81% were placed in the genetic ancestry cluster associated with self-reported Caucasian donors. The study was designed to test whether signatures of past pathogen exposure could be identified by cataloging public T cell receptors. A later genetic analysis took genome-wide SNP genotypes for about three fifths of the 666 donors and used that subset as a discovery cohort. Among some 410 genotyped donors of the cohort, an average of around 240,000 unique TCR beta nucleotide sequences were sequenced per donor, roughly 20% of them non-productive. The study profiled the T cell repertoires of some 610 subjects by immunosequencing and related them to cytomegalovirus serostatus. Donor age, sex, ethnicity and CMV serostatus were collected together with the repertoire data. About five DR-DQ haplotypes were treated as single units for association and clustering because of strong linkage in the cohort. A later analysis re-analyzed previously published TCR beta repertoires from roughly 630 donors and added high-resolution HLA genotyping to study TCR occurrence patterns. In the later analysis, no new phenotypic data were used to find candidate immune exposures; instead, reliance was placed on TCR beta sequences and their occurrence across donors. Along with the roughly 700-subject first cohort, a separate validation cohort of 120 different subjects was used. To predict cytomegalovirus infection status, the study combined high-throughput TCR immunosequencing, statistical association of individual TCRs with disease status, and machine learning. The full study reports these points: In a later genetic analysis, a missense DCLRE1C variant was associated with V-gene and J-gene trimming of TCR beta chains, and the association was replicated in an independent cohort. In an earlier analysis of some 500 of the donors, most TCR beta V segments were observed in productive rearrangements about 87% or about 30% of the time, broadly matching IMGT annotations. According to a later analysis, most CMV-associated TCR beta chains appeared to be HLA-restricted, and the HLA associations seemed to be driven largely by CMV exposure. It was suggested by the authors that the approach could potentially be generalized to other disease states and immunological phenotypes. At a false discovery rate of 0.05, a later analysis linked 15,000 to 20,000 TCR beta sequences to specific HLA alleles. The presence/absence analyses assumed that sequencing depth was roughly uniform across donors, and that assumption may not be true. A further reported finding was that TCR beta sequences accurately predicted the HLA-A and HLA-B alleles for most subjects in the first cohort. Because the 87-base-pair reads could not distinguish some IMGT-functional V segments, including TRBV6-2 and TRBV6-3, those segments were excluded. In this cohort, only TCR beta chains were sequenced, and detectable features were limited by the absence of alpha or paired-chain data. Correlated functional status among segregating V segments might reflect linkage disequilibrium, but an unknown experimental factor could not be ruled out. In a later analysis, the rate of TCR association differed among HLA loci, with DRB1 alleles having the most associated TCRs and HLA-C alleles having the fewest. When HLA alleles, especially DR and DQ, strongly co-occurred, TCR associations were difficult to assign to individual alleles. Most TCR sequences were observed very rarely across donors, whereas some public TCRs were present in many individuals. Immune exposure information for the cohort was limited to CMV serostatus. According to a later analysis, parvovirus B19, influenza, CMV and Epstein-Barr virus appeared linked to several top co-occurrence clusters. Compared with the roughly 670-donor mean, donors in an Asian-associated ancestry cluster had fewer N-insertions in productive TCRs, according to a later genetic analysis. Cytomegalovirus status was reported to be diagnosed by the classifier with high specificity and sensitivity in both the original and validation cohorts. A later analysis found that HLA-associated TCR beta chains were more clonally expanded and had lower generation probabilities than equally common non-associated chains. Because HLA typing was missing for some donors at each locus, association tests included only the typed subset. Approximately 16 rarely observed V segments, including chromosome 9 orphons, were excluded from the earlier analysis of approximately 500 of the donors because counts were too low. The study listed approximately 150 TCR beta chains as associated with cytomegalovirus. A cluster of highly shared sequence variants was judged likely to be a technical artifact of the sequencing pipeline. Three of the identified cytomegalovirus-associated TCR beta chains were confirmed in vitro to be specific for cytomegalovirus antigens.

This clone was counted a single time. The antigen it binds to is not known. Qualities for individual bases were not recorded, and no much larger clone is one base off. The cohort was made up of 500 to 850 healthy bone marrow donors. At the time of sampling, all cohort members were nominally healthy, though unrecorded immune exposures were likely present. The donor was CMV seropositive and was included in the group of 300 or so seropositive cohort members. A peripheral blood sample was collected from each donor, and TCR beta sequencing was performed on peripheral blood mononuclear cells. The Qiagen DNeasy Blood Extraction Kit was used to extract genomic DNA from the blood cell samples. CDR1 and CDR2 were assigned from the germline V gene (reference sequence) as SEHNR and FQNEAQ. V is pared back by 5 bases and J by 8 bases, with 18 bases lying between the germline termini. Spanning cysteine to phenylalanine, the CDR3 consists of 14 amino acids. The retained sequence is limited to the CDR3, 42 bases, with the frame set at the first base.

Library method: the immunoSEQ multiplex PCR assay. For the multiplex PCR, a mixture combining 60 forward primers for TCR Vbeta segments and 13 reverse primers for TCR Jbeta segments was used. The CDR3 region of rearranged TCR beta genes was amplified from genomic DNA by a multiplex PCR assay. The amplified TCR beta libraries were sequenced on the Illumina HiSeq System as 87-base-pair reads. The original methods were these. In a later analysis, around 80 million unique TCR beta chains were counted across the roughly 670 repertoires, and about 9.9 million of these chains were shared by at least two donors. Raw reads were error-corrected and collapsed into unique sequences with a nearest-neighbor algorithm that merged closely related sequences to remove PCR and sequencing errors. V, D and J gene segments were assigned by aligning CDR3 sequences to IMGT reference sequences. For a sequence to be retained, a match of at least six nucleotides to both a V gene segment and a J gene segment was required. Rearrangements were called productive when the CDR3 lacked stop codons and stayed in frame with V and J; all others were non-productive. Following IMGT convention, CDR3 was defined as the stretch from the second conserved V-encoded cysteine up to the conserved J-encoded phenylalanine. The earlier analysis of about 590 of the donors excluded sequences that lacked an unambiguous match to a single V gene segment. In an earlier analysis of 587 of the donors, V segments were called functional above 56.7% productive rearrangements and were called segregating when the between-donor standard deviation exceeded 5%. To diagnose cytomegalovirus status from the catalog of TCR beta chain sequences, a statistical classification framework was built. In a later analysis, V and J genes were assigned by comparing TCR nucleotide sequences against IMGT/GENE-DB human TR gene sequences. A later analysis assigned CDR3 sequences and most-parsimonious VDJ recombination scenarios with the TCRdist pipeline. A later analysis defined each TCR beta chain by its CDR3 amino acid sequence plus V-gene family, and excluded reads lacking a unique V-gene family. To address suspected cross-contamination and a sequencing artifact, a later analysis removed roughly 640 highly shared, low-generation-probability nucleotide sequences. In a later analysis, a clonal expansion index for each public chain was calculated from normalized within-repertoire ranks of inferred template counts. In a later analysis, generation probabilities were computed with a VDJ recombination model fitted to out-of-frame rearrangements, and the resulting probabilities were checked against IGoR. In a later analysis, hypergeometric tests were used to score TCR-TCR, TCR-HLA and TCR-CMV co-occurrence, with a repertoire-size bias correction applied to TCR pairs. False discovery rates were estimated in a later analysis by permuting HLA or CMV assignments 20 times. In a later analysis, co-occurring TCRs were grouped using DBSCAN, and TCRdist sequence similarity was added for clustering within HLA-allele-positive subsets. Co-occurrence clustering excluded repertoires with fewer than 30,000 or more than 120,000 public chains, plus five with anomalous nucleotide sharing. In TCRdb, the immuneACCESS table is reduced to in-frame sequences with V and J assigned. These tables do not hold every clone; where another copy was compared, an unresolved V gene accounts for under half, and the others remain unexplained. Clone size and the V and J calls come from that table; the DNA yielded D and trimming. The sample records about 160,000 clones, more than 60% of which are singletons. The ten largest account for under 9% of the sample.

This clonotype originated in a woman aged 40 to 50 in good health and CMV-seropositive. Sequencing was performed on PBMCs. The receptor chain draws on TRBV7-9 and TRBJ1-2, and perhaps TRBD1 as D gene, on 6 matching bases. Read as DNA, the sequence is TGTGCCAGCAGCGAAACCGGGACACCCCTAGGCTACACCTTC. Its translation reads: CASSETGTPLGYTF.